These 2 T cell receptor beta chains came from one sample sequenced in a study of shared clonotypes between healthy human individuals (dated by TCRdb to about 2020). Library generation was performed with the immunoSEQ multiplex PCR assay. TCRdb carries this immuneACCESS record with in-frame sequences only. Its versions omit some clonotypes, under half of them owing to an unresolved V gene in the studies checked, with the rest unexplained. The sample data list roughly 2.6 million clones, and roughly nine tenths of these were observed just once. The top ten constitute about 0.13% of the sample. Sequencing used naive CD4+ T cells sorted from blood. The cell subset or site tag for this specimen amounts to: CD45RA+ positively selected. All receptors derive from a man between 18 and 35 years old in good health.

The chain employs TRBV7-6 and TRBJ2-3, with 9 bases identical to TRBD1. The CDR3 extends over 16 amino acids. Germline V gene data show CDR1 as SGHVS and CDR2 as FNYEAQ. After removal of 2 bases from V and 2 bases from J, the junction contained 5 bases not matched to a gene. This CDR3 reads CASSLQTGGFTDTQYF. CDR3 DNA: TGTGCCAGCAGCTTACAGACAGGGGGGTTCACAGATACGCAGTATTTT. Together with reference TRBV7-6 and TRBJ2-3, the CDR3 gives the full variable domain: GAGVSQSPRYKVTKRGQDVALRCDPISGHVSLYWYRQALGQGPEFLTYFNYEAQQDKSGLPNDRFSAERPEGSISTLTIQRTEQRDSAMYRCASSLQTGGFTDTQYFGPGTRLTVL.

Of note for this clone: Distinct nucleotide sequences in the sample also encode this CDR3. This rearrangement joins TRBV10-3 to TRBJ2-3, with D possibly being TRBD2 (6 bases). V lost 2 bases and J lost 0, with 12 bases in between. Germline lookup yields CDR1 ENHRY and CDR2 SYGVKD. This CDR3 spans 16 amino acids. This chain's CDR3 is CAISERSGTSTDTQYF. The CDR3 DNA reads as TGTGCCATCAGTGAGCGTAGCGGAACTAGCACAGATACGCAGTATTTT.